This T cell receptor beta chain is from a study of T cell repertoires in cytomegalovirus infection (dated by TCRdb to about 2019). Describing the broader study: Donor HLA type was relevant to the analysis, as public TCR beta signatures indicated carriage of CMV infection together with the matching HLA type. General conclusions and limits of the study: The ex vivo response was dominated by HLA-C-restricted CMV-specific TCR beta clonotypes, which also provided the single most frequent clonotype in two of eight donors. In both this cohort and an independent roughly 350-donor cohort, the cumulative frequency of public TCR beta family members distinguished carriers of CMV infection plus the relevant HLA type.

The CDR3 spans 14 residues, from the cysteine through the phenylalanine. Only the CDR3 region is kept as DNA, spanning 42 bases read in frame from base 1. Trimming takes 3 bases from V and 6 bases from J, and the germline ends sit 12 bases apart. This clonotype was counted many times. Its target antigen remains unknown. Base qualities are missing; no much larger clone stands one base away. Sequenced on an Illumina HiSeq 1500. TCRdb reprocessing: public reads trimmed at Q25 with fastp, clones called with MiXCR, in-frame beta chains kept. For every CDR3 protein sequence, its rows merge into one entry that carries the most common genes and DNA. The sample records about 240,000 distinct CDR3 sequences, 6% to 8% of which are singletons. Of the sample, under 7.5% is held by the ten largest clones.

The material sequenced was PBMCs. The V and J segments used are TRBV12-3 or TRBV12-4 and TRBJ1-5; TRBD1 could be the D gene, as 5 bases match. The receptor was derived from a human donor in good health (CMV status not recorded). Some clones in this sample may be carry-over from other donors' samples. In nucleotide form, the sequence is TGTGCCAGCAGTTTTGTGGGGGGTGGTCAGCCCCAGCATTTT. Its translation reads: CASSFVGGGQPQHF.